These T cell receptor beta chains were read from a single sample in a study of cytotoxic CD8 clonotypes in ibrutinib-treated CLL. Profiled with immunoSEQ multiplex PCR; TCRdb holds only in-frame clones, not every one. Seen here are 27,000 or so clones, 70% to 90% observed once, and the top ten hold over 6.5%. Material: PBMCs, obtained after 24 months of ibrutinib treatment. The receptors here all came from a human donor with chronic lymphocytic leukemia. CDR3s include the opening cysteine and the closing phenylalanine or tryptophan. D genes are given only for firm matches. Rows give clone size only sometimes, using once, few, many, or a class for an expanded clone.

CDR3aa: CASSVDRGVDTGELFF
CDR3nt: TGTGCCAGCTCAGTGGACAGGGGAGTAGACACCGGGGAGCTGTTTTTT
j_gene: TRBJ2-2
d_gene: TRBD1
v_gene: TRBV18
abundance: -

CDR3aa: CASSFGARPGETQYF
CDR3nt: TGTGCCAGCAGTTTTGGAGCGCGACCCGGAGAGACCCAGTACTTC
j_gene: TRBJ2-5
d_gene: -
v_gene: TRBV27
abundance: -

CDR3aa: CASRGENTEAFF
CDR3nt: TGCGCCAGCAGAGGGGAGAACACTGAAGCTTTCTTT
j_gene: TRBJ1-1
d_gene: -
v_gene: TRBV5-1
abundance: -

CDR3aa: CASSPGQSEQYF
CDR3nt: TGTGCCAGCTCACCTGGACAGTCCGAGCAGTACTTC
j_gene: TRBJ2-7
d_gene: -
v_gene: TRBV18
abundance: -

CDR3aa: CASSLVGNTDTQYF
CDR3nt: TGCGCCAGCAGCTTGGTCGGGAACACAGATACGCAGTATTTT
j_gene: TRBJ2-3
d_gene: -
v_gene: TRBV5-1
abundance: -

CDR3aa: CASSIGRTGVNEKLFF
CDR3nt: TGTGCCAGTAGTATAGGCCGAACAGGGGTGAATGAAAAACTGTTTTTT
j_gene: TRBJ1-4
d_gene: TRBD1
v_gene: TRBV19
abundance: few

CDR3aa: CASSLSGTGGAGGYTF
CDR3nt: TGCGCCAGCAGCTTGTCCGGAACAGGGGGTGCAGGTGGCTACACCTTC
j_gene: TRBJ1-2
d_gene: TRBD1
v_gene: TRBV5-1
abundance: -

CDR3aa: CASSSYPRTGQTEAFF
CDR3nt: TGTGCCAGCAGTTCATACCCCCGGACAGGGCAAACTGAAGCTTTCTTT
j_gene: TRBJ1-1
d_gene: TRBD1
v_gene: TRBV28
abundance: -

CDR3aa: CASSFTGTMEGETQYF
CDR3nt: TGTGCCAGCAGCTTCACCGGGACTATGGAGGGGGAGACCCAGTACTTC
j_gene: TRBJ2-5
d_gene: TRBD2
v_gene: TRBV7-2
abundance: -

CDR3aa: CASSLGDRAPRTQYF
CDR3nt: TGTGCCAGCAGCTTAGGGGACAGGGCCCCAAGGACCCAGTACTTC
j_gene: TRBJ2-5
d_gene: TRBD1
v_gene: TRBV11-1
abundance: -

CDR3aa: CASSLVVGLGVGMGANYGYTF
CDR3nt: TGTGCCAGCAGCTTAGTGGTGGGACTGGGCGTGGGCATGGGAGCTAACTATGGCTACACCTTC
j_gene: TRBJ1-2
d_gene: -
v_gene: TRBV7-8
abundance: -

CDR3aa: CSVATGGNTEAFF
CDR3nt: TGCAGCGTTGCGACAGGGGGAAACACTGAAGCTTTCTTT
j_gene: TRBJ1-1
d_gene: TRBD1
v_gene: TRBV29-1
abundance: -

CDR3aa: CASRPRTDYNSPLHF
CDR3nt: TGTGCCAGCAGACCCCGGACAGATTATAATTCACCCCTCCACTTT
j_gene: TRBJ1-6
d_gene: -
v_gene: TRBV6-1
abundance: -

CDR3aa: CASSRGGDQPQHF
CDR3nt: TGTGCCAGCAGTAGGGGTGGGGATCAGCCCCAGCATTTT
j_gene: TRBJ1-5
d_gene: -
v_gene: TRBV6-6
abundance: -

CDR3aa: CASSLGQQLYEQYF
CDR3nt: TGTGCCAGCAGCTTAGGGCAGCAGCTGTACGAGCAGTACTTC
j_gene: TRBJ2-7
d_gene: -
v_gene: TRBV7-9
abundance: -

CDR3aa: CASSLAGGPNQETQYF
CDR3nt: TGTGCCAGCTCACTAGCGGGGGGGCCTAATCAAGAGACCCAGTACTTC
j_gene: TRBJ2-5
d_gene: TRBD2
v_gene: TRBV7-3
abundance: -

CDR3aa: CASSLVLWTGSLIDYGYTF
CDR3nt: TGTGCCAGCAGCTTGGTATTATGGACAGGCTCCCTAATCGACTATGGCTACACCTTC
j_gene: TRBJ1-2
d_gene: TRBD1
v_gene: TRBV5-8
abundance: -